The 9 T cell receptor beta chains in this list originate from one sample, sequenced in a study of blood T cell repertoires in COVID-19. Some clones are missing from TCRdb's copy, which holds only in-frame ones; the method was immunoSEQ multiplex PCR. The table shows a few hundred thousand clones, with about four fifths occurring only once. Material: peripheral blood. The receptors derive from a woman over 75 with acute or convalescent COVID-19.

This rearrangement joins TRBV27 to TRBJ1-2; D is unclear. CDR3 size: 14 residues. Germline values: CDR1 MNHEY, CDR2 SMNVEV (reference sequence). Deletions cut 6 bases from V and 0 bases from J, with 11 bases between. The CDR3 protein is CASSPGEANYGYTF. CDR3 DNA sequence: TGTGCCAGCAGCCCCGGGGAGGCTAACTATGGCTACACCTTC.

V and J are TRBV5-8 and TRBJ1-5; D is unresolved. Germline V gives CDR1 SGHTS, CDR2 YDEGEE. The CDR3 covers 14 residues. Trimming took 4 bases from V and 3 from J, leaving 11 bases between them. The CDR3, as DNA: TGTGCCAGCAGCACCCGGGAGACCAATCAGCCCCAGCATTTT. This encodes CASSTRETNQPQHF. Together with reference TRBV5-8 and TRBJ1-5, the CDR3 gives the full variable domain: EAGVTQSPTHLIKTRGQQATLRCSPISGHTSVYWYQQALGLGLQFLLWYDEGEERNRGNFPPRFSGRQFPNYSSELNVNALELEDSALYLCASSTRETNQPQHFGDGTRLSIL.

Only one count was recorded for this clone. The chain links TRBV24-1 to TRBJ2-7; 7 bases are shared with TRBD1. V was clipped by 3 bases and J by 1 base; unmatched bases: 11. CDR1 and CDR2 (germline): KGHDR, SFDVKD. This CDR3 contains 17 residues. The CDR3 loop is CATSDASKGASSYEQYF. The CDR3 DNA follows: TGTGCCACCAGTGATGCTTCTAAGGGGGCATCTTCCTACGAGCAGTACTTC.

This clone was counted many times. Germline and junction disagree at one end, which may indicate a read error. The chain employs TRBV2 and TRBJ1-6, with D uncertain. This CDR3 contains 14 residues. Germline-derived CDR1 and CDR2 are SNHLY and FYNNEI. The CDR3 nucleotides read TGTGCCACCAGTCCCCTAGCGGGGAGTTCACCCCTCCACTTT. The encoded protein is CATSPLAGSSPLHF.

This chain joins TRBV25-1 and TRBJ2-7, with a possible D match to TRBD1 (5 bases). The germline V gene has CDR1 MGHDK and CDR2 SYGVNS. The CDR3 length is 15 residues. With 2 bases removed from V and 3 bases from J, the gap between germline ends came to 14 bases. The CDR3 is CASSEGQGRDYEQYF. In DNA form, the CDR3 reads TGTGCCAGCAGTGAAGGTCAGGGCAGGGACTACGAGCAGTACTTC.

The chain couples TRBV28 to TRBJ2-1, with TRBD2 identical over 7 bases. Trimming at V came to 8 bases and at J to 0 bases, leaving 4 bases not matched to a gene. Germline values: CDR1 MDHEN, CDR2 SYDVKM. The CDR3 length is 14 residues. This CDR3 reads CASRLADSYNEQFF. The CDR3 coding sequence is TGTGCCAGCCGGCTAGCGGACTCCTACAATGAGCAGTTCTTC.

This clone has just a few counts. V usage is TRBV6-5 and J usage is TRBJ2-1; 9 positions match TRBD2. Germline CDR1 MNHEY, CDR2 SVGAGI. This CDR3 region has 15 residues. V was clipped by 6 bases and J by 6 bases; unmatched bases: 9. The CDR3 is CASSVGLARANEQFF. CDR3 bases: TGTGCCAGCAGCGTCGGACTAGCGAGGGCCAATGAGCAGTTCTTC.

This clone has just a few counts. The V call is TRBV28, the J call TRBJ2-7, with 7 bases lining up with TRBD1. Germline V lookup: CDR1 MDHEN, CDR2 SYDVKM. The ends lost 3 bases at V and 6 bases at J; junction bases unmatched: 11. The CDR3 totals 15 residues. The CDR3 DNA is TGTGCCAGCAGTTTTGGGTACAGGGGCTGGGTCGAGCAGTACTTC. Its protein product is CASSFGYRGWVEQYF.

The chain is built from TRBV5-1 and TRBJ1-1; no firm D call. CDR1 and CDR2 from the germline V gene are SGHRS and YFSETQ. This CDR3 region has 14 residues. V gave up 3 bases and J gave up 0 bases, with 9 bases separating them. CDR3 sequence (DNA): TGCGCCAGCAGCTCCGACACGATGAACACTGAAGCTTTCTTT. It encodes CASSSDTMNTEAFF.